In this sample, the clone carrying this T cell receptor (beta chain) turned up many times. The read terminates 3 residues before the CDR3 end, so the remaining end is supplied by the germline J gene. This entry belongs to a study of T cell clonality in common variable immunodeficiency. Most patients and controls had Caucasian heritage. The CDR3 is 15 residues long. J gave up 6 bases and V 3 bases, and 4 bases lay outside the gene matches. Per the germline V gene, CDR1 is SGHNT and CDR2 is YENEEA. CVID and control samples used equivalent genomic DNA input. TCRdb keeps only in-frame clones here, not all; method: immunoSEQ multiplex PCR. Sampling found 45,000 to 55,000 clones, none seen once.

Sequenced sample: peripheral blood mononuclear cells. The V and J genes are TRBV11-3 and TRBJ2-3; 12 nucleotides agree with TRBD2. The TCR was taken from a person between 18 and 75 years old in good health. The CDR3 loop is CASSFLAGGRDTQYF. The DNA read from the CDR3 is TGTGCCAGCAGCTTCCTAGCGGGAGGGAGGGATACG.